This T cell receptor beta chain was sequenced for a study of T cell responses to AZD1222 COVID-19 vaccine. V gave up 2 bases and J gave up 7 bases, with 11 bases separating them. The germline V gene encodes CDR1 MNHEY and CDR2 SMNVEV (reference sequence). The CDR3 is 13 amino acids. Assay: immunoSEQ multiplex PCR; the TCRdb copy retains only in-frame clones and omits some. The data contain tens of thousands of clones, 88% of them seen just once; the ten biggest clones take up approximately 2.6%. Findings of the study overall: Seropositive AZD1222 recipients at baseline numbered only 6 or 7. Without day 14 samples, only post-peak T cell repertoires were studied. The CD4 TCRs associated with vaccination extended across spike and predominated at 160-218 and 743-854.

Concerning this clone itself: Its specificity is unknown.

The gene calls are TRBV27 and TRBJ1-2; perhaps TRBD1 as D (6 bases). This receptor was taken from an adult who received the AZD1222 COVID-19 vaccine. The source material was peripheral blood, sampled 28 days after the second AZD1222 dose. In DNA, the CDR3 is TGTGCCAGCAGTTTAACAACAGGGTTTGGCTACACCTTC. Translated, it gives CASSLTTGFGYTF.